These 27 T cell receptor beta chains were all obtained from the same sample, sequenced in a study of beta chain features in type 1 diabetes. Overall study results and limits: Researchers report that Type 1 diabetes patients had moderately but significantly shorter TCRB CDR3s across all four CD4+ subsets.

Sequencing targeted expressed TCRB transcripts, as all isolated RNA had been reverse transcribed. Profiled with immunoSEQ multiplex PCR; TCRdb holds only in-frame clones, not every one. This sample has hundreds of thousands of clones, with around an eighth found just once. The antigens for these receptors are not known. The sequencing sample was made of naive CD4+ T cells from blood. The receptors here all came from a woman aged 18-29 years with type 1 diabetes.

The chain links TRBV9 to TRBJ2-7; 8 nucleotides align to TRBD2. Germline loops: CDR1 SGDLS, CDR2 YYNGEE. The J segment lost 4 bases and the V segment lost 4 bases, leaving 7 bases of the junction unmatched. CDR3 size: 14 residues. CDR3 loop: CASSLGTRNYEQYF. The CDR3 DNA reads as TGTGCCAGCAGCCTCGGGACTAGGAATTACGAGCAGTACTTC. Full variable domain (remainder filled in from reference TRBV9 and TRBJ2-7): DSGVTQTPKHLITATGQRVTLRCSPRSGDLSVYWYQQSLDQGLQFLIQYYNGEERAKGNILERFSAQQFPDLHSELNLSSLELGDSALYFCASSLGTRNYEQYFGPGTRLTVT.

This clone was observed a handful of times. The chain couples TRBV29-1 to TRBJ2-3; D uncertain. Germline V gives CDR1 SQVTM, CDR2 ANQGSEA. V was clipped by 7 bases and J by 10 bases, with 24 bases between them. This CDR3 spans 14 amino acids. CDR3 residues: CSADSIKDGLAQYF. CDR3 nucleotides: TGCAGCGCCGACTCCATTAAAGATGGATTGGCGCAGTATTTT.

The chain uses TRBV6-5 and TRBJ2-7; D may be TRBD2 (6 bases). Germline lookup yields CDR1 MNHEY and CDR2 SVGAGI. The CDR3 is 14 residues long. Trimming removed 5 bases from V and 2 bases from J, with 13 bases in between. The CDR3 reads CASSRGTGTYEQYF. CDR3 nucleotide sequence: TGTGCCAGCAGTCGGGGGACGGGCACCTACGAGCAGTACTTC.

The chain combines TRBV7-9 with TRBJ2-7, with TRBD2 matching over 8 bases. V trimming: 6 bases; J trimming: 0 bases; junction bases outside the gene matches: 7. This CDR3 region has 15 residues. Germline values: CDR1 SEHNR, CDR2 FQNEAQ (reference sequence). The CDR3 protein is CASSRSGASSYEQYF. The CDR3 coding sequence is TGTGCCAGCAGTCGTAGCGGGGCAAGCTCCTACGAGCAGTACTTC.

Only a few counts were recorded for this clone. This sequence joins TRBV4-3 and TRBJ1-4, with D uncertain. The CDR3 sequence is 13 residues long. The V and J ends lost 0 bases and 8 bases respectively, with 7 bases between them. Looked up from germline, CDR1 is LGHNA and CDR2 is YSLEER. CDR3 sequence reads: CASSQDIGEKLFF. As DNA, the CDR3 is TGCGCCAGCAGCCAAGATATCGGGGAAAAACTGTTTTTT.

This clone has more than one count but fewer than ten. V gene TRBV15 combines with J gene TRBJ2-1; TRBD2 agrees at 11 bases. The J segment lost 7 bases and the V segment lost 2 bases, leaving 4 bases of the junction unmatched. This CDR3 spans 15 amino acids. Germline CDR1 LNHNV, CDR2 YYDKDF (reference sequence). CDR3 in DNA: TGTGCCACCAGCAGACTAGCGGGGGGAGGGAATGAGCAGTTCTTC. Protein: CATSRLAGGGNEQFF.

The chain recombines TRBV4-3 with TRBJ2-3; possibly TRBD2 for D (5 bases). The CDR3 loop spans 15 amino acids. V gave up 1 base and J gave up 2 bases, with 10 bases separating them. From germline, CDR1 is LGHNA and CDR2 YSLEER. The CDR3 protein is CASSQAGSITDTQYF. Written as DNA, the CDR3 is TGCGCCAGCAGCCAAGCGGGGTCTATCACAGATACGCAGTATTTT.

This clone occurred a few times. The chain carries TRBV4-3 and TRBJ2-4, with TRBD1 as a possible D gene (5 bases). The germline gives CDR1 LGHNA, CDR2 YSLEER. The V end was cut by 8 bases, the J end by 2 bases, with 16 bases between. This CDR3 region has 15 residues. CDR3 protein: CASCPGKRPKNIQYF. The DNA for the CDR3 is TGCGCCAGCTGTCCAGGGAAGAGGCCCAAAAACATTCAGTACTTC.

The chain has TRBV9 and TRBJ2-1, with a weak D call TRBD2 (6 bases). Germline V gene lookup returns CDR1 SGDLS and CDR2 YYNGEE. CDR3 length: 15 residues. Trimming cost V 0 bases and J 9 bases, with 16 bases left between them. CDR3 loop: CASSVGHGVGGEQFF. The CDR3 nucleotides read TGTGCCAGCAGCGTAGGACACGGGGTGGGAGGTGAGCAGTTCTTC. Complete variable domain (other parts from reference TRBV9 and TRBJ2-1): DSGVTQTPKHLITATGQRVTLRCSPRSGDLSVYWYQQSLDQGLQFLIQYYNGEERAKGNILERFSAQQFPDLHSELNLSSLELGDSALYFCASSVGHGVGGEQFFGPGTRLTVL.

This clone was picked up a small number of times. The chain carries TRBV4-2 and TRBJ1-4; D uncertain. The ends were cut back, 2 bases at V and 4 bases at J, with 11 bases in the middle. Germline V lookup: CDR1 LGHNA, CDR2 YNFKEQ. The CDR3 totals 15 residues. The chain's CDR3 is CASSQPFRDNEKLFF. CDR3 DNA: TGTGCCAGCAGCCAACCTTTTCGAGATAATGAAAAACTGTTTTTT.

Written as DNA, the CDR3 is TGTGCCAGCAGCTTAGGTCTAGCGGGGGCCATCTCCTACGAGCAGTACTTC. It encodes CASSLGLAGAISYEQYF. This rearrangement joins TRBV5-4 to TRBJ2-7, with TRBD2 matching over 10 bases. Trimming cost V 2 bases and J 0 bases; bases outside gene matches: 8. The germline V gene encodes CDR1 SGHNT and CDR2 YYREEE (reference sequence). The CDR3 has 17 amino acids. Combining the CDR3 with reference TRBV5-4 and TRBJ2-7 gives the whole variable domain ETGVTQSPTHLIKTRGQQVTLRCSSQSGHNTVSWYQQALGQGPQFIFQYYREEENGRGNFPPRFSGLQFPNYSSELNVNALELDDSALYLCASSLGLAGAISYEQYFGPGTRLTVT.

This clone was seen a few times. The gene calls are TRBV7-2 and TRBJ2-3, with 8 bases matching TRBD1. The J segment lost 1 base and the V segment lost 7 bases, leaving 13 bases of the junction unmatched. The CDR3 has 17 residues. Germline CDR1 is SGHTA and CDR2 is FQGNSA. CDR3 sequence: CASTPRGPGQGTDTQYF. CDR3 sequence (DNA): TGTGCCAGCACTCCAAGGGGGCCGGGACAGGGCACAGATACGCAGTATTTT.

CDR3 sequence (DNA): TGTGCCAGCAGCCCATTAGGGACTAGTTCGCACAATGAGCAGTTCTTC. Amino acids: CASSPLGTSSHNEQFF. This chain joins TRBV14 and TRBJ2-1; 8 bases are a match to TRBD2. CDR3 length: 16 amino acids. Germline V gene data show CDR1 as SGHDN and CDR2 as FVKESK. V gave up 4 bases and J gave up 5 bases; unmatched junction bases: 10.

This clone was seen a handful of times. The V and J genes are TRBV18 and TRBJ2-3; the match to TRBD2 covers 10 bases. The V gene end was trimmed by 3 bases and the J gene end by 2 bases; junction bases not matched to a gene: 2. Germline CDR1 and CDR2: KGHSH and LQKENI. The CDR3 covers 15 residues. The CDR3 reads CASSPLAGDTDTQYF. For the CDR3, the DNA is TGTGCCAGCTCACCCCTAGCGGGGGACACAGATACGCAGTATTTT.

This chain connects TRBV28 to TRBJ1-1; TRBD1 matches at 11 bases. V lost 6 bases and J lost 3; bases outside the gene matches: 6. Germline CDR1 MDHEN, CDR2 SYDVKM. The CDR3 runs 15 residues. The CDR3 DNA reads TGTGCCAGCAGGGTTTGGGGACAGGGGGACACTGAAGCTTTCTTT. This sequence encodes CASRVWGQGDTEAFF.

There are a few counts of this clone. This chain uses TRBV5-4 with TRBJ2-3; 11 bases map to TRBD2. Trimming cost V 4 bases and J 3 bases; bases outside gene matches: 4. CDR3 length equals 15 residues. Germline-derived CDR1 and CDR2 are SGHNT and YYREEE (reference sequence). The CDR3 region has the DNA TGTGCCAGCAGCGCGGGACTAGCGGAAACAGATACGCAGTATTTT. Translation gives CASSAGLAETDTQYF. Drawing the rest from reference TRBV5-4 and TRBJ2-3, the complete variable domain is ETGVTQSPTHLIKTRGQQVTLRCSSQSGHNTVSWYQQALGQGPQFIFQYYREEENGRGNFPPRFSGLQFPNYSSELNVNALELDDSALYLCASSAGLAETDTQYFGPGTRLTVL.

The gene calls are TRBV20-1 and TRBJ2-5; the match to TRBD2 covers 7 bases. In germline, CDR1 is DFQATT, CDR2 SNEGSKA (reference sequence). The CDR3 has 11 residues. Germline trimming cut 3 bases from V and 6 bases from J; bases unmatched to any gene: 1. The CDR3 nucleotides read TGCAGTGCTAGCGGGAGGAAGACCCAGTACTTC. The encoded protein is CSASGRKTQYF.

The table lists this clone with a few counts. The chain is built from TRBV27 and TRBJ1-2, with 12 bases fitting TRBD1. J gave up 4 bases and V 3 bases, and 9 bases lay outside the gene matches. The CDR3 is 17 amino acids. Germline CDR1 reads MNHEY; CDR2 reads SMNVEV (reference sequence). This CDR3 reads CASSLKGQGARPYGYTF. CDR3 sequence (DNA): TGTGCCAGCAGTTTGAAGGGACAGGGGGCGCGACCCTATGGCTACACCTTC.

CDR3 amino acids: CASSVHRGRHEQYF. Written as DNA, the CDR3 is TGTGCCAGCAGCGTTCACAGGGGGCGGCACGAGCAGTACTTC. The V and J genes are TRBV7-4 and TRBJ2-7, with TRBD1 matching over 9 bases. V was clipped by 5 bases and J by 5 bases; unmatched bases: 7. Germline assignment: CDR1 SGHVT and CDR2 SQSDAQ. This CDR3 is built from 14 residues.

This sequence joins TRBV5-4 and TRBJ2-1; possible D gene TRBD1, 5 bases. The germline CDR1 and CDR2 sequences are SGHNT and YYREEE (reference sequence). Trimming took 1 base from V and 2 from J, leaving 10 bases between them. The CDR3 contains 15 residues. The CDR3 DNA is TGTGCCAGCAGCTTGCAACAGGTTACCTACAATGAGCAGTTCTTC. Translation gives CASSLQQVTYNEQFF.

V and J are TRBV12-5 and TRBJ2-1; 8 bases align to TRBD1. V shed 5 bases, J shed 6 bases, and the junction held 6 bases outside the gene matches. CDR1 LGHNT and CDR2 FRNRAP come from the germline V gene. The CDR3 totals 14 residues. The CDR3 spells CASGPGQERNEQFF. The CDR3 region has the DNA TGTGCTAGTGGTCCGGGACAGGAGCGCAATGAGCAGTTCTTC. Filled out from reference TRBV12-5 and TRBJ2-1, the complete variable domain reads DARVTQTPRHKVTEMGQEVTMRCQPILGHNTVFWYRQTMMQGLELLAYFRNRAPLDDSGMPKDRFSAEMPDATLATLKIQPSEPRDSAVYFCASGPGQERNEQFFGPGTRLTVL.

This clone was picked up a small number of times. The chain links TRBV9 to TRBJ2-4, with 7 bases identical to TRBD1. The CDR3 contains 15 residues. CDR1 and CDR2 from the germline V gene are SGDLS and YYNGEE. V was pared by 3 bases and J by 6 bases, with 9 bases of the junction left unmatched. In DNA form, the CDR3 reads TGTGCCAGCAGCGAGAGGGGAAACAGGGGAAACATTCAGTACTTC. Translating gives CASSERGNRGNIQYF.

The chain links TRBV7-2 to TRBJ1-2; D remains unclear. The CDR3 is 12 amino acids. V lost 2 bases and J 4 bases, leaving 5 bases between the germline ends. Germline CDR1 reads SGHTA; CDR2 reads FQGNSA. The CDR3 reads CASSLTAYGYTF. The CDR3, as DNA: TGTGCCAGCAGCTTAACAGCCTATGGCTACACCTTC.

This rearrangement joins TRBV28 to TRBJ2-7, with D possibly TRBD2 on 6 matching bases. The CDR3 is made up of 15 amino acids. The V and J ends lost 10 bases and 0 bases respectively, with 19 bases between them. Germline V gene sequence: CDR1 MDHEN, CDR2 SYDVKM. CDR3 in DNA: TGTGCCACCGACAGCCATGAGGGAGGCTCCTACGAGCAGTACTTC. Its protein is CATDSHEGGSYEQYF.

This clone was counted a few times. The V gene is TRBV7-3, the J gene TRBJ2-7; TRBD1 matches at 11 bases. This CDR3 has 15 residues. The V gene's germline CDR1 is SGHTA and CDR2 FQGTGA. V trimming: 6 bases; J trimming: 5 bases; junction bases outside the gene matches: 9. CDR3 protein: CASSLSGTGGNEQYF. CDR3 sequence (DNA): TGTGCCAGCAGTTTGAGCGGGACAGGGGGAAACGAGCAGTACTTC.

This clone was observed a handful of times. The chain combines TRBV5-1 with TRBJ2-1, with a possible D match to TRBD1 (6 bases). CDR1 SGHRS and CDR2 YFSETQ come from the germline V gene. Trimming stripped 0 bases from V and 6 bases from J, with 13 bases between. The CDR3 runs 15 residues. In nucleotides, the CDR3 is TGCGCCAGCAGCTTGGCTTCAGGGGTACGCAATGAGCAGTTCTTC. It specifies CASSLASGVRNEQFF. Looking up the rest from reference TRBV5-1 and TRBJ2-1 gives the full variable domain: KAGVTQTPRYLIKTRGQQVTLSCSPISGHRSVSWYQQTPGQGLQFLFEYFSETQRNKGNFPGRFSGRQFSNSRSEMNVSTLELGDSALYLCASSLASGVRNEQFFGPGTRLTVL.

This clone was counted between two and nine times. The chain combines TRBV13 with TRBJ1-5; 8 nucleotides match TRBD1. This CDR3 contains 17 residues. Germline CDR1 reads PRHDT; CDR2 reads FYEKMQ (reference sequence). The V and J ends lost 1 base and 6 bases, in that order; junction bases with no gene match: 11. The DNA of the CDR3 is TGTGCCAGCAGCTTAGACCTCCCGGACAGGGTGAGTCAGCCCCAGCATTTT. Amino acids: CASSLDLPDRVSQPQHF.